This T cell receptor beta chain was observed in a study of T cells after yellow fever vaccination. Background on the study: In the case of low-cell-number fractions, SMART-Seq v4 Ultra Low Input was used for preparation. General study findings and limits: Re-detected after boosting: most primary clones, more than 95% of CD4 and over 80% of CD8. It was a small share of clonotypes that appeared in both CD4 and CD8 compartments.

UMIs and a universal primer site were added when TCR cDNA was made by 5'RACE template switching. A single record per CDR3 protein comes from TCRdb applying MiXCR to the 5' RACE reads. Among roughly 520,000 distinct CDR3 sequences listed, less than 25% were seen once. In this sample, this clonotype turned up a few times. Antigen unknown. The specimen comprised PBMCs, sampled approximately 20 days after the first yellow fever vaccination. This clonotype was obtained from a man between 18 and 29 years old who received the YFV17D yellow fever vaccine.

The CDR3 loop reads CASSLRGRSNQPQHF. In nucleotides, the CDR3 is TGTGCCAGCAGTTTGAGGGGGCGTAGCAATCAGCCCCAGCATTTT. This rearrangement joins TRBV12-3 or TRBV12-4 to TRBJ1-5; TRBD1 agrees at 7 bases. The CDR3 has 15 residues. The V gene end was trimmed by 3 bases and the J gene end by 0 bases; junction bases not matched to a gene: 2.